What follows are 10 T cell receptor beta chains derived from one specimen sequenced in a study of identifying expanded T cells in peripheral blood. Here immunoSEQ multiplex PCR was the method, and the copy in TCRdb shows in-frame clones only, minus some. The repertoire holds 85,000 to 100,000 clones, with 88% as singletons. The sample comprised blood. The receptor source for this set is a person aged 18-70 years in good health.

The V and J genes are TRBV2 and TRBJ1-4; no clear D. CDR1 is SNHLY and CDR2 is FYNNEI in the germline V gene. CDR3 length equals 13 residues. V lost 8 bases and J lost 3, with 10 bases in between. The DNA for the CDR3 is TGTGCCAGCCGGAGGGATCCTAATGAAAAACTGTTTTTT. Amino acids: CASRRDPNEKLFF.

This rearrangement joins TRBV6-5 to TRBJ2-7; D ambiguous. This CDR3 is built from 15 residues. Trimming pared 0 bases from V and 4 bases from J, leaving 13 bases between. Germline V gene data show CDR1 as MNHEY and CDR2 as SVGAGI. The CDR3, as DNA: TGTGCCAGCAGTTACTCGCCTACTTTTGGGTACGAGCAGTACTTC. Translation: CASSYSPTFGYEQYF.

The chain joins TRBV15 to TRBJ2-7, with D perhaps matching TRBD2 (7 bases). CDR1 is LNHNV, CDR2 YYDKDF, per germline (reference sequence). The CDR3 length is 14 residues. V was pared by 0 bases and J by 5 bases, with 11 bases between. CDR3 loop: CATSRDRGGNEQYF. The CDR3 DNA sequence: TGTGCCACCAGCAGAGACAGGGGAGGGAACGAGCAGTACTTC.

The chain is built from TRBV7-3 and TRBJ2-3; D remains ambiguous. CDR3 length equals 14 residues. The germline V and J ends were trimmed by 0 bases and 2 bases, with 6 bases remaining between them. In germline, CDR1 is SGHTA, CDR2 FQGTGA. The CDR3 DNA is TGTGCCAGCAGCTTAACTAGCCTCACAGATACGCAGTATTTT. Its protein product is CASSLTSLTDTQYF. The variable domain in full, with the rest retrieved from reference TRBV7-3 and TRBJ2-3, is GAGVSQTPSNKVTEKGKYVELRCDPISGHTALYWYRQSLGQGPEFLIYFQGTGAADDSGLPNDRFFAVRPEGSVSTLKIQRTERGDSAVYLCASSLTSLTDTQYFGPGTRLTVL.

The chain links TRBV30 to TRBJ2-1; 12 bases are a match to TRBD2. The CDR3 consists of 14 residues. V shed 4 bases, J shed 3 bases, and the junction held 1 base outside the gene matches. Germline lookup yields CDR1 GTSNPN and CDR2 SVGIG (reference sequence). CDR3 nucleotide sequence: TGTGCCTGGACTAGCGGGGGGGGCTACAATGAGCAGTTCTTC. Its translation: CAWTSGGGYNEQFF.

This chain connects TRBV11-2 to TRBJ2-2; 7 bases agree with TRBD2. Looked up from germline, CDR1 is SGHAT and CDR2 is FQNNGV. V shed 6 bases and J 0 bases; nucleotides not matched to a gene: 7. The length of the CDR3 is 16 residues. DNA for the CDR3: TGTGCCAGCAGTTATTCAGGGAGGGCGAACACCGGGGAGCTGTTTTTT. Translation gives CASSYSGRANTGELFF.

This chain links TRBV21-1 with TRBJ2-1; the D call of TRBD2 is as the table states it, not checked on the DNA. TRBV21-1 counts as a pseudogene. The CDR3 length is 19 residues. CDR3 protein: CASSKGTSGRAVSYNEQFF. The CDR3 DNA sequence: TGTGCCAGCAGCAAAGGGACTAGCGGGAGGGCCGTATCCTACAATGAGCAGTTCTTC.

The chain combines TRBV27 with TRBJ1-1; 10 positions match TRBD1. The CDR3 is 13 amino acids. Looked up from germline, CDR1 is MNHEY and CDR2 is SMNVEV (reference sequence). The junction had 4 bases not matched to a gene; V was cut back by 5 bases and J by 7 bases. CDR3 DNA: TGTGCCAGCAGTCCACGGACAGGGGGTGAAGCTTTCTTT. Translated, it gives CASSPRTGGEAFF.

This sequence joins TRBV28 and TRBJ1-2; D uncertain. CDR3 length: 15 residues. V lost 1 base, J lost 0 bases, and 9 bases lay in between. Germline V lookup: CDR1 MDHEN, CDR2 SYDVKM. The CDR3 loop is CASSLLGKANYGYTF. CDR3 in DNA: TGTGCCAGCAGTTTATTAGGGAAAGCTAACTATGGCTACACCTTC.

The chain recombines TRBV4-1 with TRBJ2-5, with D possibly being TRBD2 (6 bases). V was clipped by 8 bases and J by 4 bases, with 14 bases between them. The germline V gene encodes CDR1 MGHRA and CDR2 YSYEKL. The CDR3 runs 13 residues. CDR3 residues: CASRDFPSETQYF. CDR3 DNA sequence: TGCGCCAGCCGGGACTTCCCGTCAGAGACCCAGTACTTC.